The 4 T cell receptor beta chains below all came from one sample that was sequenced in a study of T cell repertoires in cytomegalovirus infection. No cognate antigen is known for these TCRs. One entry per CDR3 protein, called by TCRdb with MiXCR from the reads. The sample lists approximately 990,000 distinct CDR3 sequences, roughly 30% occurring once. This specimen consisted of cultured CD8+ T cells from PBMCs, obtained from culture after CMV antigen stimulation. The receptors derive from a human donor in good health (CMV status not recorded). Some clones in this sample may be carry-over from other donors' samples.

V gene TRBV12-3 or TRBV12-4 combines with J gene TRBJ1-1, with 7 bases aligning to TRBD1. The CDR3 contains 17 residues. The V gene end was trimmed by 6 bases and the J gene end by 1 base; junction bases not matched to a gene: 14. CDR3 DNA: TGTGCCAGCAGGACCGGACAGGCCGGTCTTCGGAACACTGAAGCTTTCTTT. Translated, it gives CASRTGQAGLRNTEAFF.

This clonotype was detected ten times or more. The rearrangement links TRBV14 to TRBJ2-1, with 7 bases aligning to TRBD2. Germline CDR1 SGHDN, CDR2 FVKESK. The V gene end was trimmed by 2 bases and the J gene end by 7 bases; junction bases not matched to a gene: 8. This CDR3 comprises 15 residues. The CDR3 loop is CASSQHRDYLNEQFF. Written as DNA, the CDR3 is TGTGCCAGCAGCCAACACCGGGACTACTTGAATGAGCAGTTCTTC. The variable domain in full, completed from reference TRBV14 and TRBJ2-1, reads EAGVTQFPSHSVIEKGQTVTLRCDPISGHDNLYWYRRVMGKEIKFLLHFVKESKQDESGMPNNRFLAERTGGTYSTLKVQPAELEDSGVYFCASSQHRDYLNEQFFGPGTRLTVL.

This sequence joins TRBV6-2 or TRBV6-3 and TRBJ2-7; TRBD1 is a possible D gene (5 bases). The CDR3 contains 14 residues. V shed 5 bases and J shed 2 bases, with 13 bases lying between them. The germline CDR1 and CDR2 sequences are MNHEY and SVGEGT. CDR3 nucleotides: TGTGCCAGCAGTGAGTACAGGTTTACCTACGAGCAGTACGTC. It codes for CASSEYRFTYEQYV.

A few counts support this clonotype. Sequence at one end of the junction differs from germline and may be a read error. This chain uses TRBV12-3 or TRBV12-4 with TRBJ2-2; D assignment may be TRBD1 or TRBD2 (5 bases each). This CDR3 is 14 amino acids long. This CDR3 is CASSSTSGTSFPHF. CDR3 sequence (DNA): TGTGCCAGCAGTTCGACTTCCGGGACCTCCTTCCCTCATTTT.